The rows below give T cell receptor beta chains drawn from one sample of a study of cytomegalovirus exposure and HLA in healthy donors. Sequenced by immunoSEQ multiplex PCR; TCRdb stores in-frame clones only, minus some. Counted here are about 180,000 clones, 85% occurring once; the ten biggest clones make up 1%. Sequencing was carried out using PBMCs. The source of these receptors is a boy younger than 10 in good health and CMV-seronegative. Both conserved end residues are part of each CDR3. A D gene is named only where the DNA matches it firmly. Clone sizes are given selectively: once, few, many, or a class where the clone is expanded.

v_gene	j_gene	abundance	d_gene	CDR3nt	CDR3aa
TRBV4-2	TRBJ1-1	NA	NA	TGTGCCAGCAGCCAAGATGGTGTAGGGGTGGGGATGAACACTGAAGCTTTCTTT	CASSQDGVGVGMNTEAFF
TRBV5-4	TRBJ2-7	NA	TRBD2	TGTGCCAGCAGCTTGGGGGTAGCGGGAGGGAAGGGCGAGCAGTACTTC	CASSLGVAGGKGEQYF
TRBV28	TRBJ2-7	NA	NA	TGTGCCAGCAGTTTATACAGGGAAGGGTGCGAGCAGTACTTC	CASSLYREGCEQYF
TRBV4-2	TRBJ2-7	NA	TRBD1	TGTGCCAGCAGCCAAGATGGGGGACAGGGTTTCCACGAGCAGTACTTC	CASSQDGGQGFHEQYF
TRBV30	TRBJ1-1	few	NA	TGTGCCTGGAGTAGGGGGGGAACTGAAGCTTTCTTT	CAWSRGGTEAFF
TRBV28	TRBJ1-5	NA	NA	TGTGCCAGCAGATTCGGGACACTGAATCAGCCCCAGCATTTT	CASRFGTLNQPQHF
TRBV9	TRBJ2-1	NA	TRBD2	TGTGCCAGCAGCCCTCGACTAGCGAGGGGATACAATGAGCAGTTCTTC	CASSPRLARGYNEQFF
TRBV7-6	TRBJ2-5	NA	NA	TGTGCCAGCAGCTCCAGGGGACGGGAGACCCAGTACTTC	CASSSRGRETQYF
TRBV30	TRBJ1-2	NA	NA	TGTGCCTGGGGCGGCGCAAACTGGTATGGCTACACCTTC	CAWGGANWYGYTF
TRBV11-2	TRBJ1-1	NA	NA	TGTGCCAGCAGCTTCCTCCGAGCCGGGTTATACACTGAAGCTTTCTTT	CASSFLRAGLYTEAFF
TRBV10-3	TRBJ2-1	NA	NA	TGTGCCAAATCGACTGGTAATGAGCAGTTCTTC	CAKSTGNEQFF
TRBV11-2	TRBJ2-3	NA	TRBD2	TGTGCCAGCACCTTGAGGCTAGCGGGATATACAGATACGCAGTATTTT	CASTLRLAGYTDTQYF
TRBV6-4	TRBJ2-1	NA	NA	TGTGCCAGCAGTGACGGGGCCAGCATGAATTACAATGAGCAGTTCTTC	CASSDGASMNYNEQFF
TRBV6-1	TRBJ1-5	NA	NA	TGTGCCAGCAGTGAAGTGGGACGGGGGAGTCAGCCCCAGCATTTT	CASSEVGRGSQPQHF
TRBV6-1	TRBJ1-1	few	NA	TGTGCCAGCACCACGGACAGCCTGAACACTGAAGCTTTCTTT	CASTTDSLNTEAFF
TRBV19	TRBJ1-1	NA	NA	TGTGCCAGTAGTATCTCCGACAGATTCAAAGCTTTCTTT	CASSISDRFKAFF
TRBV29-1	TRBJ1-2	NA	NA	TGCAGTGGGGCAGTAGCTAACTATGGCTACACCTTC	CSGAVANYGYTF
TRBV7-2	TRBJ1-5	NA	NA	TGTGCCAGCAGCTACAGGGTCAATCAGCCCCAGCATTTT	CASSYRVNQPQHF
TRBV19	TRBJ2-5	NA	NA	TGTGCCAGTAGCACGATACGGGGTGAGACCCAGTACTTC	CASSTIRGETQYF
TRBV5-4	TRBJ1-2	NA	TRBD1	TGTGCCAGCAGCCTCCGAGGACAGGGAGTTGGCTACACCTTC	CASSLRGQGVGYTF
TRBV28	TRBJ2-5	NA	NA	TGTGCCAGCGGTCAGGGGACCCAAGAGACCCAGTACTTC	CASGQGTQETQYF
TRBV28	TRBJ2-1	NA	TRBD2	TGTGCCAGCAGTTTTTATTCACTAGCGGGAGGGCCCAGTGAGCAGTTCTTC	CASSFYSLAGGPSEQFF
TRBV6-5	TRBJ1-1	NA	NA	TGTGCCAGCAGTCCCCGGAGATTGAACACTGAAGCTTTCTTT	CASSPRRLNTEAFF
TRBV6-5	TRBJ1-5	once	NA	TGTGCCAGCAGACCCGACAGAAGCCAGCCCCAGCATTTT	CASRPDRSQPQHF